The clone carrying this TCR beta chain was seen a few times. Its antigen is as yet unknown. The data stem from a study of identical twins. Study-wide results and limits: Twins' excess sharing was less marked for out-of-frame beta sequences. Insertions were reduced in abundant cord blood beta clonotypes but not in memory repertoires.

A universal primer site arose from template switching, and cDNA bore unique molecular identifiers. Each CDR3 protein is one row after TCRdb ran MiXCR on the 5' RACE reads. The sample carries more than 1.5 million distinct CDR3 sequences, around 29% recorded once. This CDR3 is built from 16 residues. Germline V gene data show CDR1 as DFQATT and CDR2 as SNEGSKA (reference sequence). V lost 4 bases and J 0 bases, leaving 16 bases between the germline ends. This TCR derives from a newborn girl in good health. Source material: cord blood. The chain combines TRBV20-1 with TRBJ1-5; D is undetermined. CDR3 protein: CSAIDIVRLSNQPQHF. CDR3 nucleotides: TGCAGTGCTATTGACATCGTCCGACTTAGCAATCAGCCCCAGCATTTT.